The 15 T cell receptor beta chains below come from one sample, sequenced in a study of T-cell reconstitution after alpha-beta-depleted transplantation in children. The TCRbeta library was prepared with unique molecular identifiers. MiXCR, run by TCRdb on the PCR reads, gives a single entry per CDR3 protein. The sample contains under 850,000 distinct CDR3 sequences, around 12% of which appear only once. Source: PBMCs, taken before TCRalphabeta/CD19-depleted stem cell transplant. All receptors come from a girl aged 2-9 years with congenital amegakaryocytic thrombocytopenia, due to receive a stem cell transplant.

This clonotype has just a few counts. A junction boundary mismatches the germline segment, possibly from a read error. The rearrangement links TRBV20-1 to TRBJ2-4; TRBD2 aligns across 9 bases. The CDR3 has 17 residues. Germline assignment: CDR1 DFQATT and CDR2 SNEGSKA (reference sequence). CDR3 protein: CCARGPGLALAKNIQYF. The CDR3 DNA sequence: TGCTGTGCTAGAGGGCCGGGACTAGCACTAGCCAAAAACATTCAGTACTTC.

To note about this clonotype: A junction boundary mismatches the germline segment, possibly from a read error. The V gene is TRBV28, the J gene TRBJ2-7, with D unresolved. This CDR3 spans 12 amino acids. CDR1 and CDR2 from the germline V gene are MDHEN and SYDVKM. CDR3 protein: CATSFLRYEQYF. The CDR3 DNA sequence: TGTGCCACCAGTTTTCTCCGGTACGAGCAGTACTTC.

This clonotype came up many times. V gene TRBV12-3 or TRBV12-4 combines with J gene TRBJ2-5; TRBD1 matches 7 bases. The ends lost 6 bases at V and 4 bases at J; junction bases unmatched: 5. This CDR3 has 13 residues. Here the CDR3 DNA reads TGTGCCAGCAGCCTTACAGGGGTAGAGACCCAGTACTTC. Its translation: CASSLTGVETQYF.

This clonotype was observed many times. This chain uses TRBV5-1 with TRBJ2-1; a possible D gene is TRBD2 (5 bases). V dropped 0 bases and J dropped 5 bases, with 6 bases sitting between them. This CDR3 spans 13 amino acids. The V gene's germline CDR1 is SGHRS and CDR2 YFSETQ. The CDR3 bases are TGCGCCAGCAGCTTGGCCGGGAACAATGAGCAGTTCTTC. It is translated as CASSLAGNNEQFF.

This clonotype was found many times. The chain is built from TRBV29-1 and TRBJ2-1; 12 bases line up with TRBD2. The V segment lost 3 bases and the J segment 0 bases; nucleotides outside the gene matches: 6. CDR1 is SQVTM and CDR2 is ANQGSEA in the germline V gene. CDR3 length equals 17 residues. The CDR3 DNA is TGCAGCGTTGATACTAGCGGGAGGCCCAGCTCCTACAATGAGCAGTTCTTC. It codes for CSVDTSGRPSSYNEQFF.

In this sample, this clonotype turned up a few times. The CDR3 DNA follows: TGCGCCAGCAGCTTGGATCTGGAGCGGGAGGGCCAAGATACGCAGTATTTT. Translating it yields CASSLDLEREGQDTQYF. The rearrangement joins TRBV5-1 to TRBJ2-3; 10 nucleotides match TRBD2. The trim removed 0 bases at V and 5 bases at J, leaving 9 bases unmatched. CDR1 is SGHRS and CDR2 is YFSETQ in the germline V gene. The CDR3 has 17 amino acids.

Only a few counts were recorded for this clonotype. The gene calls are TRBV7-2 and TRBJ2-5; D is uncertain. Germline V gives CDR1 SGHTA, CDR2 FQGNSA. This CDR3 region has 16 residues. The V end lost 5 bases, the J end lost 7 bases, and 23 bases lay between the germline ends. As DNA, the CDR3 is TGTGCCAGCAGCCCGAAGCTTCACCAGCGAGAGGTGACCCAGTACTTC. Its protein is CASSPKLHQREVTQYF.

The chain carries TRBV20-1 and TRBJ2-3; tentatively, D is TRBD1 or TRBD2 (5 bases each). The germline V gene encodes CDR1 DFQATT and CDR2 SNEGSKA (reference sequence). The CDR3 consists of 13 residues. Trimming stripped 1 base from V and 6 bases from J, with 11 bases between. In nucleotides, the CDR3 is TGCAGTGCTAGAGGGGGGAAGGGTGATACGCAGTATTTT. Encoded protein: CSARGGKGDTQYF.

This clonotype came up a few times. V usage is TRBV20-1 and J usage is TRBJ2-7; possible D gene TRBD2, 5 bases. The length of the CDR3 is 13 residues. V lost 1 base to trimming and J lost 6 bases, with 13 bases between them. Germline V gives CDR1 DFQATT, CDR2 SNEGSKA (reference sequence). Here the CDR3 reads CSARGLGVPEQYF. CDR3 DNA sequence: TGCAGTGCTAGAGGTCTCGGGGTACCCGAGCAGTACTTC.

In its sample, this clonotype was seen many times. The J gene is TRBJ1-1, the V gene TRBV15; the match to TRBD1 covers 7 bases. This CDR3 has 14 amino acids. Trimming took 5 bases from V and 7 from J; bases not matched to a gene: 10. Germline values: CDR1 LNHNV, CDR2 YYDKDF (reference sequence). Here the CDR3 reads CATSAWGQRNEAFF. CDR3 nucleotide sequence: TGTGCCACCAGCGCGTGGGGACAGCGAAATGAAGCTTTCTTT.

In this sample, this clonotype turned up a few times. This chain connects TRBV5-1 to TRBJ2-3; 7 bases agree with TRBD1. The V segment lost 7 bases and the J segment 3 bases; nucleotides outside the gene matches: 8. Germline loops: CDR1 SGHRS, CDR2 YFSETQ. The length of the CDR3 is 14 residues. The CDR3 spells CASAKGASTDTQYF. The CDR3 nucleotides are TGCGCCAGCGCAAAGGGGGCGAGTACAGATACGCAGTATTTT. Looking up the rest from reference TRBV5-1 and TRBJ2-3 gives the full variable domain: KAGVTQTPRYLIKTRGQQVTLSCSPISGHRSVSWYQQTPGQGLQFLFEYFSETQRNKGNFPGRFSGRQFSNSRSEMNVSTLELGDSALYLCASAKGASTDTQYFGPGTRLTVL.

This clonotype was observed once. As DNA, the CDR3 is TGCAGTGCTAGAGCCCGCCATGACAGGGACTTACTACCTGGGGCCAACGTCCTGACTTTC. Translated, it gives CSARARHDRDLLPGANVLTF. The chain combines TRBV20-1 with TRBJ2-6, with D perhaps TRBD1 (7 bases). Germline V lookup: CDR1 DFQATT, CDR2 SNEGSKA (reference sequence). V shed 1 base and J shed 2 bases, with 24 bases lying between them. The CDR3 runs to 20 residues.

This clonotype showed up many times. The CDR3 nucleotides read TGCAGCGTACCTCGGCTAGCGGGAACTGAGCAGTTCTTC. As protein: CSVPRLAGTEQFF. The chain has TRBV29-1 and TRBJ2-1, with 9 bases fitting TRBD2. There are 13 residues in the CDR3. Germline trimming cut 6 bases from V and 9 bases from J; bases unmatched to any gene: 9. Germline loops: CDR1 SQVTM, CDR2 ANQGSEA.

This clonotype has more than one count but fewer than ten. The CDR3 coding sequence is TGCGCCAGCAGCCAGGAAGAGGGGAACATTCAGTACTTC. Protein: CASSQEEGNIQYF. The chain has TRBV4-1 and TRBJ2-4; either TRBD1 or TRBD2 may supply D (5 bases each). The V gene's germline CDR1 is MGHRA and CDR2 YSYEKL. V lost 3 bases and J lost 7, with 10 bases in between. This CDR3 region has 13 residues.

This clonotype has ten or more counts. The rearrangement joins TRBV5-1 to TRBJ2-1; 7 nucleotides align to TRBD2. The V gene end was trimmed by 3 bases and the J gene end by 7 bases; junction bases not matched to a gene: 7. This CDR3 comprises 14 residues. Per the germline V gene, CDR1 is SGHRS and CDR2 is YFSETQ. The CDR3 region has the DNA TGCGCCAGCAGCTCGCCGGGACTACGAAATGAGCAGTTCTTC. The encoded protein is CASSSPGLRNEQFF.